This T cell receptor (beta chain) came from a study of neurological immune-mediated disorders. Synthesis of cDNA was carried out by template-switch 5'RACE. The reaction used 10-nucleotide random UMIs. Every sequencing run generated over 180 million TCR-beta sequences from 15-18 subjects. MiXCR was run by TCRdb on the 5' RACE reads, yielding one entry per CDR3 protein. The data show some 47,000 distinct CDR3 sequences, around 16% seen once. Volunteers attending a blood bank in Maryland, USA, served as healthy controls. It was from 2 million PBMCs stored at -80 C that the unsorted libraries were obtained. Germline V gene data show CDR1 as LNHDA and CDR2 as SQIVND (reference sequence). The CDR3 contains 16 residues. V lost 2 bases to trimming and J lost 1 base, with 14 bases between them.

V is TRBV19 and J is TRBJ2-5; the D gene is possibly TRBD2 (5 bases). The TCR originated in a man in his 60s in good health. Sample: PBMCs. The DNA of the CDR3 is TGTGCCAGTAGTATATCGAATGGGAGCAGCCAAGAGACCCAGTACTTC. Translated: CASSISNGSSQETQYF.